This T cell receptor beta chain was identified during a study of blood T cell repertoires in COVID-19. Authors' processing steps: By means of reference gene primer amplification, nucleated cell counts were estimated. The assay was immunoSEQ multiplex PCR, and TCRdb's table has in-frame clones only and misses some. The V and J calls and the clone size are those of that table, but D and trimming were determined from the DNA. The sample has under 300,000 clones; approximately 78% are singletons. The sequence came from a woman aged 18-35 years with acute or convalescent COVID-19. Material: peripheral blood.

CDR3 sequence (DNA): TGTGCCAGCAGCGCAGGCAGGGCCCCAAACTATGGCTACACCTTC. Amino acid sequence: CASSAGRAPNYGYTF. The V and J genes are TRBV7-8 and TRBJ1-2; D possibly corresponds to TRBD1 (5 bases). CDR3 length: 15 residues. The germline V and J ends were trimmed by 5 bases and 2 bases, with 15 bases remaining between them. The germline gives CDR1 SGHVS, CDR2 FQNEAQ.